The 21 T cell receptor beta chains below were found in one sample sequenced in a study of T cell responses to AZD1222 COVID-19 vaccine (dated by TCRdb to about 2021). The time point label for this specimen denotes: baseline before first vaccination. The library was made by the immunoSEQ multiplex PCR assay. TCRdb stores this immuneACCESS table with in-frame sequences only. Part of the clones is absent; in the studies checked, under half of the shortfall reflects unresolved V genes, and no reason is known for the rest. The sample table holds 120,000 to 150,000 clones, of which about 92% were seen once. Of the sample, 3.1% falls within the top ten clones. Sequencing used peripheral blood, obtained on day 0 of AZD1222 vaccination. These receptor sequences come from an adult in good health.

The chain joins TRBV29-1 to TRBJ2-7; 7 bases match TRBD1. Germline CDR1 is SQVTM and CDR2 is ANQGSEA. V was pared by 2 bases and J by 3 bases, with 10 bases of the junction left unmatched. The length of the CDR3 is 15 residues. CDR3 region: CSVEYPGQSRYEQYF. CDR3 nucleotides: TGCAGCGTTGAATATCCGGGACAGAGCCGCTACGAGCAGTACTTC.

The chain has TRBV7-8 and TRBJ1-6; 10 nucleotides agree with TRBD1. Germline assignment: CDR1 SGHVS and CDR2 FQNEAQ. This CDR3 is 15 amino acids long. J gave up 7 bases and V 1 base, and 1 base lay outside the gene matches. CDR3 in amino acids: CASSLGQGANSPLHF. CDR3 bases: TGTGCCAGCAGCTTAGGACAGGGGGCAAATTCACCCCTCCACTTT.

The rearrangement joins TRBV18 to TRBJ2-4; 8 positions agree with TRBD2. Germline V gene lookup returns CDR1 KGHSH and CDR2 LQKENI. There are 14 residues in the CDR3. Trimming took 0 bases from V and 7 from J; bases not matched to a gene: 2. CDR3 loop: CASSPPREGNIQYF. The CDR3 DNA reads TGTGCCAGCTCACCACCCCGGGAGGGGAACATTCAGTACTTC.

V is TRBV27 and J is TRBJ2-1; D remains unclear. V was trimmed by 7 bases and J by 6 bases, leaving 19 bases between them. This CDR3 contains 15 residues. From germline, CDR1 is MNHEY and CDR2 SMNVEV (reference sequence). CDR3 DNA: TGTGCCAGCACCAGAGGCACCGGCGGTAGCAATGAGCAGTTCTTC. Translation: CASTRGTGGSNEQFF.

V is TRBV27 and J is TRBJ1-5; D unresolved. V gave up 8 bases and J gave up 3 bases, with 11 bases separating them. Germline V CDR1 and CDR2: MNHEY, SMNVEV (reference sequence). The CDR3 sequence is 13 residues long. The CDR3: CASGYPPNQPQHF. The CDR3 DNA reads TGTGCCAGCGGGTATCCCCCCAATCAGCCCCAGCATTTT.

CDR3 DNA sequence: TGCGCCAGCAGACCCGGCGTGGCGGGGCCCTACAATGAGCAGTTCTTC. This gives the protein CASRPGVAGPYNEQFF. The rearrangement joins TRBV5-1 to TRBJ2-1, with D tentatively TRBD2 (6 bases). The V gene lost 5 bases and the J gene lost 2 bases, with 17 bases spanning the gap. Per the germline V gene, CDR1 is SGHRS and CDR2 is YFSETQ. The CDR3 is 16 amino acids.

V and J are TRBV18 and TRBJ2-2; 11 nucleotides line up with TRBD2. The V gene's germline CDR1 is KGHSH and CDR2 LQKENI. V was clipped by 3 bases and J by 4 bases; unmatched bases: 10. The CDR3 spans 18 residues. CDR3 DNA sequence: TGTGCCAGCTCACCGCCAGGGACTAGCGGCGTCCTCACCGGGGAGCTGTTTTTT. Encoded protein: CASSPPGTSGVLTGELFF.

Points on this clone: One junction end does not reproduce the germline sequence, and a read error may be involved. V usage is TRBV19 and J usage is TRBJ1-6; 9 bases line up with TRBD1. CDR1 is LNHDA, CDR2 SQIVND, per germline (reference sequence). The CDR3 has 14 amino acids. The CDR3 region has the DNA TGTGCCAGTAGGATAGGACAGGGGAATTCACCCCTCCACTTT. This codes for CASRIGQGNSPLHF.

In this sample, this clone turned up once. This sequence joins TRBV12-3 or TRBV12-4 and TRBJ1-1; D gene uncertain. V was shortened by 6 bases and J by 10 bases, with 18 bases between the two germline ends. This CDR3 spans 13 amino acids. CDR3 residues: CASRLDGDGVAFF. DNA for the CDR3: TGTGCCAGCAGGTTGGACGGGGATGGGGTAGCTTTCTTT.

In DNA, the CDR3 is TGTGCCAGCAGTTACTCAGCGGGAGTGGTGGGTACGCAGTATTTT. This codes for CASSYSAGVVGTQYF. This sequence joins TRBV6-6 and TRBJ2-3, with TRBD2 matching over 8 bases. The CDR3 totals 15 residues. The germline V gene has CDR1 MNHNY and CDR2 SVGAGI (reference sequence). V was clipped by 0 bases and J by 8 bases; unmatched bases: 7.

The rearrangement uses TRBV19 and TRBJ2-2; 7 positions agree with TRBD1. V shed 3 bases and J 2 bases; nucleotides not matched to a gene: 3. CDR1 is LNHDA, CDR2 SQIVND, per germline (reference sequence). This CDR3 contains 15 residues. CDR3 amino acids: CASSMTGRNTGELFF. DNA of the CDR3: TGTGCCAGTAGTATGACAGGGAGAAACACCGGGGAGCTGTTTTTT. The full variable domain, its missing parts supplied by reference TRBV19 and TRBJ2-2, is DGGITQSPKYLFRKEGQNVTLSCEQNLNHDAMYWYRQDPGQGLRLIYYSQIVNDFQKGDIAEGYSVSREKKESFPLTVTSAQKNPTAFYLCASSMTGRNTGELFFGEGSRLTVL.

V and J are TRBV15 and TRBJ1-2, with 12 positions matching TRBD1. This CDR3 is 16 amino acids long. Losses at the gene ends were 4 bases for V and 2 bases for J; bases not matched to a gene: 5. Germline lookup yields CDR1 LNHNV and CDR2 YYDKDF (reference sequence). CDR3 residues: CATSTGQGASNYGYTF. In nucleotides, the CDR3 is TGTGCCACCAGCACGGGACAGGGGGCTAGCAACTATGGCTACACCTTC.

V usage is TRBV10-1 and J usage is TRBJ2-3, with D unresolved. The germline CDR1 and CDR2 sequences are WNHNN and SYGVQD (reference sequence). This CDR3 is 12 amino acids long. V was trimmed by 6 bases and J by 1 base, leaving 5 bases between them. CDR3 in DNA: TGCGCCAGCAGCCGGGGCACAGATACGCAGTATTTT. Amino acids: CASSRGTDTQYF.

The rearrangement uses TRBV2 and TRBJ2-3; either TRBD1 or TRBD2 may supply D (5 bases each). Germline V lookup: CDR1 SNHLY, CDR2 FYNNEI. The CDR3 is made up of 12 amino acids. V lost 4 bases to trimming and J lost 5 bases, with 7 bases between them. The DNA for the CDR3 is TGTGCCAGCAGTGGGGGGATAGATACGCAGTATTTT. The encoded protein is CASSGGIDTQYF. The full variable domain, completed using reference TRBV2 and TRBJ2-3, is EPEVTQTPSHQVTQMGQEVILRCVPISNHLYFYWYRQILGQKVEFLVSFYNNEISEKSEIFDDQFSVERPDGSNFTLKIRSTKLEDSAMYFCASSGGIDTQYFGPGTRLTVL.

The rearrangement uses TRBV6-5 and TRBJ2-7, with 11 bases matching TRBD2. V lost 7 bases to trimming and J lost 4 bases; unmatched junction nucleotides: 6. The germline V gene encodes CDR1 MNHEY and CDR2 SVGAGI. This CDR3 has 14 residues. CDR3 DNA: TGTGCCAGCACCCTAACTAGCGGGAGTTACGAGCAGTACTTC. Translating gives CASTLTSGSYEQYF.

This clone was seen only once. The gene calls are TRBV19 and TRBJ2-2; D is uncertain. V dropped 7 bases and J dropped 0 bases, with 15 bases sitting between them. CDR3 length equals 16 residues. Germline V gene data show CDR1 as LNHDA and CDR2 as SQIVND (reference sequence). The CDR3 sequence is CASNQVISANTGELFF. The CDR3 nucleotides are TGTGCCAGTAATCAGGTCATATCTGCGAACACCGGGGAGCTGTTTTTT.

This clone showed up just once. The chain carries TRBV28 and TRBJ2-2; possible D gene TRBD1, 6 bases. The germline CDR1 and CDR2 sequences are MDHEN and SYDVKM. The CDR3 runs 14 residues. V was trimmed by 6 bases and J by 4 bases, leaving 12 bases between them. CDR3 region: CASRPQGSTGELFF. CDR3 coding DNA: TGTGCCAGCAGACCGCAGGGGAGCACCGGGGAGCTGTTTTTT.

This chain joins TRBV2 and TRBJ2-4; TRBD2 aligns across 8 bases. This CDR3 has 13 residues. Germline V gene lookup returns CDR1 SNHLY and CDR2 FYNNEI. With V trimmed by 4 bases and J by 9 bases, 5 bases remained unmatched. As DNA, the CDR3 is TGTGCCAGCAGTGCAGCGGGAGTAGTCATTCAGTACTTC. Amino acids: CASSAAGVVIQYF.

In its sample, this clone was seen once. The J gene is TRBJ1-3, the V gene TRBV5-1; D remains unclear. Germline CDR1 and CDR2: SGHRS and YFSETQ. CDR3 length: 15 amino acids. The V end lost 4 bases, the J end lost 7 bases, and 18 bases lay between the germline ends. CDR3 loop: CASSPSSVTKNTIYF. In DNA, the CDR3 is TGCGCCAGCAGCCCAAGTAGTGTGACGAAGAACACCATATATTTT. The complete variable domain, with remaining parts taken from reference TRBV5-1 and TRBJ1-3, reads KAGVTQTPRYLIKTRGQQVTLSCSPISGHRSVSWYQQTPGQGLQFLFEYFSETQRNKGNFPGRFSGRQFSNSRSEMNVSTLELGDSALYLCASSPSSVTKNTIYFGEGSWLTVV.

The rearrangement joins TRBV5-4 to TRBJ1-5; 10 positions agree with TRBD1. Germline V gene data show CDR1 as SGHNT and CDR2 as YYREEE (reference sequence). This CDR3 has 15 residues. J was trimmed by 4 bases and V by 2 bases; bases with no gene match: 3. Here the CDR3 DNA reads TGTGCCAGCAGCTTATCGGGACAGGGGAATCAGCCCCAGCATTTT. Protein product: CASSLSGQGNQPQHF.

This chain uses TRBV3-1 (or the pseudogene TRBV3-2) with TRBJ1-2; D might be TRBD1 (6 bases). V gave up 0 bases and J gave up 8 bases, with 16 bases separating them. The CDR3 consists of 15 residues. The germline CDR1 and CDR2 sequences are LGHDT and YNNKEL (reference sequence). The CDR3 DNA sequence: TGTGCCAGCAGCCAAGAAGTCGGACAGTCTAGCGGCTACACCTTC. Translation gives CASSQEVGQSSGYTF.